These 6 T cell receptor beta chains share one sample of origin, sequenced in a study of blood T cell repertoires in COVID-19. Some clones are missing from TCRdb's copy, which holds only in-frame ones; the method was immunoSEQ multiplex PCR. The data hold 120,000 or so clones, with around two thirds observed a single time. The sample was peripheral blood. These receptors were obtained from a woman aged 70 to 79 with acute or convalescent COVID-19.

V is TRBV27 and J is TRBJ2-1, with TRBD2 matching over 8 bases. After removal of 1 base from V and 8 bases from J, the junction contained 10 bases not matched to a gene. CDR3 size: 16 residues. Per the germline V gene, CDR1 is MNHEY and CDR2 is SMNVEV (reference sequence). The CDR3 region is CASSLLPGGASDEQFF. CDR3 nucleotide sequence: TGTGCCAGCAGTTTATTGCCGGGGGGGGCCTCGGATGAGCAGTTCTTC.

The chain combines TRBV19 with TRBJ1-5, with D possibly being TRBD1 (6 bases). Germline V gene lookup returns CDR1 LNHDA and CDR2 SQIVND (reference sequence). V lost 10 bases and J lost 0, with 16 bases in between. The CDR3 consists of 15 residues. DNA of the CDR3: TGTGCCACTATTCCACAGGGCCATAGCAATCAGCCCCAGCATTTT. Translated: CATIPQGHSNQPQHF.

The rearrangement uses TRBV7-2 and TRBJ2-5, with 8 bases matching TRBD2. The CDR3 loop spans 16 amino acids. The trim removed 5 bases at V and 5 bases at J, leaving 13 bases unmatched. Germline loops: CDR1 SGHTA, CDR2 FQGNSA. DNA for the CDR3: TGTGCCAGCAGCCCTAGGGGGACTAGGGTCGGGGAGACCCAGTACTTC. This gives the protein CASSPRGTRVGETQYF.

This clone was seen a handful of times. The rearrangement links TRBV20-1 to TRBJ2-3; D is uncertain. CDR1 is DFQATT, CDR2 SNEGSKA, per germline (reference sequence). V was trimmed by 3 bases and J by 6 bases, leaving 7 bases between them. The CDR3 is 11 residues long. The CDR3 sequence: CSASRGDTQYF. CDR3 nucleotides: TGCAGTGCTAGCCGAGGCGATACGCAGTATTTT.

In DNA, the CDR3 is TGTGCCAGCAGCACACGACAGCTCTATGGCTACACCTTC. It translates to CASSTRQLYGYTF. The V call is TRBV7-9, the J call TRBJ1-2; weak D call: TRBD1 (5 bases). Trimming cost V 5 bases and J 4 bases, with 11 bases left between them. Germline CDR1 and CDR2: SEHNR and FQNEAQ (reference sequence). The CDR3 has 13 amino acids. Looking up the rest from reference TRBV7-9 and TRBJ1-2 gives the full variable domain: DTGVSQNPRHKITKRGQNVTFRCDPISEHNRLYWYRQTLGQGPEFLTYFQNEAQLEKSRLLSDRFSAERPKGSFSTLEIQRTEQGDSAMYLCASSTRQLYGYTFGSGTRLTVV.

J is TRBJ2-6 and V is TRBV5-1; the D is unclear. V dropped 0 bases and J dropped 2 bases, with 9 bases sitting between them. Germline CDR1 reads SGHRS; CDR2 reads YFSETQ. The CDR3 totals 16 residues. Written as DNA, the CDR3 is TGCGCCAGCAGCTTGGGGGCCAGAACTGGGGCCAACGTCCTGACTTTC. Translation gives CASSLGARTGANVLTF.